The clone carrying this TCR beta chain was detected a few times. The entry originates in a study of T cells after yellow fever vaccination. V dropped 3 bases and J dropped 7 bases, with 16 bases sitting between them. CDR3 length equals 15 residues. Germline CDR1 is SGHNT and CDR2 is YYREEE (reference sequence). TCRdb used MiXCR to reprocess the 5' RACE reads, holding one entry per CDR3 protein. This table has 200,000 to 250,000 distinct CDR3 sequences, around 3.1% appearing once. This chain links TRBV5-4 with TRBJ1-4; TRBD1 is a possible D gene (5 bases). This receptor was identified in a man aged 18-30 years who received the YFV17D yellow fever vaccine. The sample was CD4+ T cells sorted from PBMCs, taken 10 days after the yellow fever booster vaccination. The CDR3: CASSYKSGGIEKLFF. For the CDR3, the DNA is TGTGCCAGCAGCTACAAAAGCGGGGGGATTGAAAAACTGTTTTTT. Looking up the rest from reference TRBV5-4 and TRBJ1-4 gives the full variable domain: ETGVTQSPTHLIKTRGQQVTLRCSSQSGHNTVSWYQQALGQGPQFIFQYYREEENGRGNFPPRFSGLQFPNYSSELNVNALELDDSALYLCASSYKSGGIEKLFFGSGTQLSVL.